This T cell receptor beta chain was recorded in a study of blood T cell repertoires in COVID-19 (dated by TCRdb to 2019 to 2021). General notes on the study: The collaborator samples originated in the United States, Italy and Spain and spanned the acute and convalescent phases of COVID-19. The repertoires were released in a freely available public database intended as a resource for research on the immune response to SARS-CoV-2. The prospective study material was composed of cDNA or gDNA derived from T cells, B-cell-depleted T cells, or PBMCs. Nearly every sample came with metadata listing a de-identified subject ID, COVID-19 status, age in years and sex. Subjects who had been exposed to COVID-19, were actively infected with it, or had recovered from it provided the deeply sampled blood TCRbeta repertoires that made up the dataset. Where available, HLA class I and class II types were obtained from metadata supplied by the sample provider rather than from assay-based typing. The samples were drawn from two sources: the first 160 participants of the ongoing ImmuneRACE study, and fewer than 1,500 subjects contributed by 6 global collaborators. Broad study findings and their caveats: The quantity of clinical and demographic metadata differed by source and by participant and was supplied without curation.

V is clipped by 5 bases and J by 4 bases, and the sequence between their germline boundaries is 15 bases long. Including the terminal cysteine and phenylalanine, the CDR3 comprises 14 residues. Only the CDR3 DNA stays, 42 bases, in frame from base 1. From a lookup of the germline V gene, CDR1 and CDR2 are SGHRS and YFSETQ. This clone was seen once. It has no known antigen specificity. No much larger clone is present one base from it, and per-base qualities are unavailable. TCRbeta CDR3 regions were amplified from genomic DNA by means of the immunoSEQ Assay, a bias-controlled multiplex PCR. On the study's bioinformatics: Within the assay, amplification of reference gene primers was used to estimate how many nucleated cells each sample contained. To quantify the absolute abundance of each unique TCRbeta CDR3 rearrangement, sequence reads were collapsed and filtered. For each sample, productive Simpson clonality was calculated by taking the square root of Simpson's diversity index across productive rearrangements. In TCRdb, the immuneACCESS table is reduced to in-frame sequences with V and J assigned. These tables do not hold every clone; where another copy was compared, an unresolved V gene accounts for under half, and the others remain unexplained. For V, J and clone size, that table is used; D and trimming come from the DNA. The sample profile shows approximately 97,000 clones; more than 75% of them were found once. 7.5% to 10% of the sample is taken by the ten largest.

The collaborating institutions used their own protocols to collect whole blood in K2EDTA tubes. For TCRbeta analysis, collaborators shipped samples in one of three forms: frozen whole blood, isolated PBMCs, or DNA extracted from either of those sample types. The receptor chain draws on TRBV5-1 and TRBJ1-2, with a weak D call of TRBD1 (5 bases match). This TCR was sampled from a man aged 60 to 75 with active or convalescent COVID-19. The sequenced sample consisted of peripheral blood. The nucleotide sequence is given as TGCGCCAGCAGTCCCGTGGGTGGGGCCTATGGCTACACCTTC. This sequence encodes CASSPVGGAYGYTF.